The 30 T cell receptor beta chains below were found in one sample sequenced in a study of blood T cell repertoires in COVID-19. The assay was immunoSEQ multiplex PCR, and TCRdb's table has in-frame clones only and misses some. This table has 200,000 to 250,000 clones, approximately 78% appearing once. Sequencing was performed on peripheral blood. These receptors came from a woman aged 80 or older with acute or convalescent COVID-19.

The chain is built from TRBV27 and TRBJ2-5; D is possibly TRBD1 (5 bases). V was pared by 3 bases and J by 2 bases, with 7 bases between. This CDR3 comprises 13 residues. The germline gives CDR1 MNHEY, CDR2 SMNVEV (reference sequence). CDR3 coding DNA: TGTGCCAGCAGTTTTGACAGACAAGAGACCCAGTACTTC. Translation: CASSFDRQETQYF.

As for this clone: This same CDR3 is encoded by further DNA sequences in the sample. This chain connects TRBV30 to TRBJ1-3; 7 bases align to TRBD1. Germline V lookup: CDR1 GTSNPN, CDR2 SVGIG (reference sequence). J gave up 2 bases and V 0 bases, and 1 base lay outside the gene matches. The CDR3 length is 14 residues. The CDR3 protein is CAWSVGGAGNTIYF. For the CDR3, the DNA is TGTGCCTGGAGTGTAGGGGGCGCTGGAAACACCATATATTTT.

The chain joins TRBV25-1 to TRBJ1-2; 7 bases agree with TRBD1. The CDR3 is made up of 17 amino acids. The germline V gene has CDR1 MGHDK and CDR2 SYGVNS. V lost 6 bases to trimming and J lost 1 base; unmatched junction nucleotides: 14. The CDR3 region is CASSQGNNRGVNYGYTF. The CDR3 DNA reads TGTGCCAGCAGCCAAGGGAATAACAGGGGCGTTAACTATGGCTACACCTTC.

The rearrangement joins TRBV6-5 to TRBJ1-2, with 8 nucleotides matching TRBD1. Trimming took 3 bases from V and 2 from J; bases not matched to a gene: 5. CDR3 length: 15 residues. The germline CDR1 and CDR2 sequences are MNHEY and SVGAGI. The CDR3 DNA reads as TGTGCCAGCAGTTATCGATCAGGGGGCAACTATGGCTACACCTTC. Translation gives CASSYRSGGNYGYTF.

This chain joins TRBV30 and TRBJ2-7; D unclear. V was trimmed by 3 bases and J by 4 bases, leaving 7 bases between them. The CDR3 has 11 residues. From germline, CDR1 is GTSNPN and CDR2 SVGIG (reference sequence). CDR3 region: CAWRRRYEQYF. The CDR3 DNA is TGTGCCTGGAGGAGGCGGTACGAGCAGTACTTC. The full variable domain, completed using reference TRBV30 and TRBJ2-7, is SQTIHQWPATLVQPVGSPLSLECTVEGTSNPNLYWYRQAAGRGLQLLFYSVGIGQISSEVPQNLSASRPQDRQFILSSKKLLLSDSGFYLCAWRRRYEQYFGPGTRLTVT.

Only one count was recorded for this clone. CDR3 DNA: TGCGCCAGCAGCCAAGGACAGGGGGGAGTCTATAGCAATCAGCCCCAGCATTTT. As protein: CASSQGQGGVYSNQPQHF. V gene TRBV4-3 combines with J gene TRBJ1-5; 9 bases align to TRBD1. CDR1 LGHNA and CDR2 YSLEER come from the germline V gene. This CDR3 has 18 amino acids. V gave up 1 base and J gave up 0 bases; unmatched junction bases: 7.

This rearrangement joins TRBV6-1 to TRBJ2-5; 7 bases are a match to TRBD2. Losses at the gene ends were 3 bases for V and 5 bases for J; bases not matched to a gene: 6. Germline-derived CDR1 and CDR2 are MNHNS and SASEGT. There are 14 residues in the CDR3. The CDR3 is CASSDPLGGETQYF. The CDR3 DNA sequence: TGTGCCAGCAGTGATCCGTTGGGAGGGGAGACCCAGTACTTC.

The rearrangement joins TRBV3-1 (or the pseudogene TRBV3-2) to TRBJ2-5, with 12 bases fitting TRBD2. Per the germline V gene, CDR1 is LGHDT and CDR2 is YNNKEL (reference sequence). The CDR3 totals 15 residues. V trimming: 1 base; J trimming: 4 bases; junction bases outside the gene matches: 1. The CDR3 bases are TGTGCCAGCAGCCAAGGACTAGCGGGAGTAGAGACCCAGTACTTC. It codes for CASSQGLAGVETQYF.

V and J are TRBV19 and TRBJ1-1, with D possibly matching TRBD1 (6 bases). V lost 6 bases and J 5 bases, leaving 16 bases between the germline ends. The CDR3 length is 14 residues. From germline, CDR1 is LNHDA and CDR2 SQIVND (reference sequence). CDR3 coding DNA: TGTGCCAGTAGGGCGAGAGGGGGAAGAACTGAAGCTTTCTTT. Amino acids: CASRARGGRTEAFF. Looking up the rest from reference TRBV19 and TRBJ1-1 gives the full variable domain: DGGITQSPKYLFRKEGQNVTLSCEQNLNHDAMYWYRQDPGQGLRLIYYSQIVNDFQKGDIAEGYSVSREKKESFPLTVTSAQKNPTAFYLCASRARGGRTEAFFGQGTRLTVV.

The CDR3 bases are TGTGCCAGCAGTCCAATGAATTCACCCCTCCACTTT. It codes for CASSPMNSPLHF. The genes are TRBV12-3 or TRBV12-4 and TRBJ1-6, with unresolved D. Trimming pared 5 bases from V and 7 bases from J, leaving 6 bases between. CDR3 size: 12 residues.

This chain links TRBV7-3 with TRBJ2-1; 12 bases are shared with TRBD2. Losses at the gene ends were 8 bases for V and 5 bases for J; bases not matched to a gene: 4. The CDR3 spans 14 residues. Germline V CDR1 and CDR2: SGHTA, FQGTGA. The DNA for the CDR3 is TGTGCCAGCCGGACTAGCGGGACGAACAATGAGCAGTTCTTC. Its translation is CASRTSGTNNEQFF. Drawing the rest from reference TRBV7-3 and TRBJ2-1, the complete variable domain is GAGVSQTPSNKVTEKGKYVELRCDPISGHTALYWYRQSLGQGPEFLIYFQGTGAADDSGLPNDRFFAVRPEGSVSTLKIQRTERGDSAVYLCASRTSGTNNEQFFGPGTRLTVL.

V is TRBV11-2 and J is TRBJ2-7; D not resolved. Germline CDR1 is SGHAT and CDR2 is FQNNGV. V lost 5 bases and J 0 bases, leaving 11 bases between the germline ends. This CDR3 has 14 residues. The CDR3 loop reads CASSLSTVSYEQYF. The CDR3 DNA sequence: TGTGCCAGCAGCCTTAGTACAGTCTCCTACGAGCAGTACTTC.

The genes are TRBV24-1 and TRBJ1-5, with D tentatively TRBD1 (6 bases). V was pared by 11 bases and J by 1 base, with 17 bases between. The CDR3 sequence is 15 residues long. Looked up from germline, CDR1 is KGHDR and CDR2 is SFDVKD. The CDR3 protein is CASLGGGHSNQPQHF. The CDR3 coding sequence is TGTGCCAGTCTCGGGGGGGGGCACAGCAATCAGCCCCAGCATTTT.

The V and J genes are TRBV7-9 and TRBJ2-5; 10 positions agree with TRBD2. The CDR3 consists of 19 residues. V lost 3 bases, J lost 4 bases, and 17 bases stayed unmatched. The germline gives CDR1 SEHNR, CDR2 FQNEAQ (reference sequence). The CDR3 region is CASSFTPGLAGAAAETQYF. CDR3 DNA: TGTGCCAGCAGCTTCACCCCGGGGCTAGCGGGGGCCGCCGCAGAGACCCAGTACTTC.

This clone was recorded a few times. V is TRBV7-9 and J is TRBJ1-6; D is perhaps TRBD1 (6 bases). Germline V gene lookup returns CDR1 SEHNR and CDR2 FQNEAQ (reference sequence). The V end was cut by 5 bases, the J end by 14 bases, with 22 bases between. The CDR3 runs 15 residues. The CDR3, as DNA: TGTGCCAGCAGCACCGCTCGGGACATAATTGTTTCCCTCCACTTT. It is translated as CASSTARDIIVSLHF.

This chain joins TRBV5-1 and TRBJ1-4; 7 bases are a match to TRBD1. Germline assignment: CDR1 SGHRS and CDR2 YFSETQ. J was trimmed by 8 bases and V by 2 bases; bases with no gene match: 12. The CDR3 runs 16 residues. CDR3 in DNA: TGCGCCAGCAGCTTCGTAATCGGAGGGGGCAGCGAAAAACTGTTTTTT. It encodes CASSFVIGGGSEKLFF.

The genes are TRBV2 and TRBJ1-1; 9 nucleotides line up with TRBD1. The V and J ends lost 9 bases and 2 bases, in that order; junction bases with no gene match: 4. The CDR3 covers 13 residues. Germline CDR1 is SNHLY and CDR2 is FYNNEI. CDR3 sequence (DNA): TGTGCCAGAAGGGACAGGGATAACACTGAAGCTTTCTTT. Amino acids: CARRDRDNTEAFF.

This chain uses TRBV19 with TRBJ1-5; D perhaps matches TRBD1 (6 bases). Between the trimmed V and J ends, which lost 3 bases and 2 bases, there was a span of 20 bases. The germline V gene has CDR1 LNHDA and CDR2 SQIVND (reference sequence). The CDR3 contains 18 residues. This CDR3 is CASSISVSRPGGNQPQHF. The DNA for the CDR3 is TGTGCCAGTAGTATTTCGGTTTCCCGGCCAGGGGGCAATCAGCCCCAGCATTTT.

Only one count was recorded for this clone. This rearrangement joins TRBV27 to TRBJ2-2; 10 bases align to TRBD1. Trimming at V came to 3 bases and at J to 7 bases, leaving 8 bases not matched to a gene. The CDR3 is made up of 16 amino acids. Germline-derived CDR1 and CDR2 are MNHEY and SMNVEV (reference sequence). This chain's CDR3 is CASSFSAGTGVGELFF. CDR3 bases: TGTGCCAGCAGTTTTTCCGCCGGGACAGGGGTCGGGGAGCTGTTTTTT.

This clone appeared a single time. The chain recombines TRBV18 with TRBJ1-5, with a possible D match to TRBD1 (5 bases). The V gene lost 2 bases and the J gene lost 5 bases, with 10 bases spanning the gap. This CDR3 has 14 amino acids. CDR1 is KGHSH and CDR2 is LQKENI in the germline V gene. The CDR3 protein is CASSPGEGHQPQHF. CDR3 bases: TGTGCCAGCTCACCAGGGGAGGGGCATCAGCCCCAGCATTTT.

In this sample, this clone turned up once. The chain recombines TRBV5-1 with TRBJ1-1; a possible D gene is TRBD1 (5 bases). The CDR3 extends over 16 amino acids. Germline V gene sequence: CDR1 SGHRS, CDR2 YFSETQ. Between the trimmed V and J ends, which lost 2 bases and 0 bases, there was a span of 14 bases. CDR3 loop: CASSFSFTGMNTEAFF. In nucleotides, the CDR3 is TGCGCCAGCAGCTTTTCCTTCACAGGCATGAACACTGAAGCTTTCTTT.

CDR3 in amino acids: CASSDSGTLPRGFF. The CDR3 region has the DNA TGTGCCAGCAGTGATTCCGGGACGCTACCGCGGGGTTTCTTT. The chain has TRBV6-1 and TRBJ1-1; possible D gene TRBD1, 5 bases. The CDR3 consists of 14 residues. The germline gives CDR1 MNHNS, CDR2 SASEGT. The V gene lost 3 bases and the J gene lost 13 bases, with 21 bases spanning the gap.

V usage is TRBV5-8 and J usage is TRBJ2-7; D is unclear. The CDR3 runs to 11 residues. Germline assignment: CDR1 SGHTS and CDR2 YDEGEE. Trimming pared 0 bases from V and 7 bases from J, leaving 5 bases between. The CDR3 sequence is CASSLVKEQYF. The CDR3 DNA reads TGTGCCAGCAGCTTGGTAAAAGAGCAGTACTTC.

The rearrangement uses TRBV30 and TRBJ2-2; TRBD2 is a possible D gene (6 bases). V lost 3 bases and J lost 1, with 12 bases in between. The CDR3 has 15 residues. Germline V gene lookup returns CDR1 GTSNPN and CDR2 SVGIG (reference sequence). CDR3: CAWRGGAGNTGELFF. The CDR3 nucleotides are TGTGCCTGGAGGGGGGGAGCGGGGAACACCGGGGAGCTGTTTTTT.

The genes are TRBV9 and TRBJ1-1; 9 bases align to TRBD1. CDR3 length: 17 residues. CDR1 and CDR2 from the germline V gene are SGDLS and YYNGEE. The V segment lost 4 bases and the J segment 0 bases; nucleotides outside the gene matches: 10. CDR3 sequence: CASSLGTGTFMNTEAFF. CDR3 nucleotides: TGTGCCAGCAGCCTTGGGACAGGGACCTTCATGAACACTGAAGCTTTCTTT.

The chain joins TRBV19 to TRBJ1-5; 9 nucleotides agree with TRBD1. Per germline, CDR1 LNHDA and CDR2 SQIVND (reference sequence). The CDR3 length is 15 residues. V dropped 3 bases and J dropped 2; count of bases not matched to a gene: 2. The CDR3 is CASSMTGGGNQPQHF. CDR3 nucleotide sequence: TGTGCCAGTAGTATGACAGGGGGGGGCAATCAGCCCCAGCATTTT.

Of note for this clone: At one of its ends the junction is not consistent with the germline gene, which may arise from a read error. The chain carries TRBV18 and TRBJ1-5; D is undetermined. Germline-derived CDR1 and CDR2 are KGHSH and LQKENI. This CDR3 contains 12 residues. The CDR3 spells CASSLENQAQHF. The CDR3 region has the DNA TGTGCCAGCTCACTAGAGAATCAGGCCCAGCATTTT. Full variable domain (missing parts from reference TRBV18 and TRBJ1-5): NAGVMQNPRHLVRRRGQEARLRCSPMKGHSHVYWYRQLPEEGLKFMVYLQKENIIDESGMPKERFSAEFPKEGPSILRIQQVVRGDSAAYFCASSLENQAQHFGDGTRLSIL.

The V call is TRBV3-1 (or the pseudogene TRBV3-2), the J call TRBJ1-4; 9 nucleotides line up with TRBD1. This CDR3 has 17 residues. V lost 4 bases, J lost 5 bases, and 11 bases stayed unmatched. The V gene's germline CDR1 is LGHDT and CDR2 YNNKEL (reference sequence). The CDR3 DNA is TGTGCCAGCAGCCCGGGACAGGGAGGTCGGGGGAATGAAAAACTGTTTTTT. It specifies CASSPGQGGRGNEKLFF.

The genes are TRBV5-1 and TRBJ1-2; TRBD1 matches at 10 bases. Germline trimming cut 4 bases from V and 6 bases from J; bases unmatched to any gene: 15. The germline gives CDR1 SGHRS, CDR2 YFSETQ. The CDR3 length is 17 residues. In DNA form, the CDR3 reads TGCGCCAGCAGCGCGGGTCGGGGGATAGGGACAGGGGATGGCTACACCTTC. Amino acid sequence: CASSAGRGIGTGDGYTF. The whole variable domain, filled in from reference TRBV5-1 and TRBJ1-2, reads KAGVTQTPRYLIKTRGQQVTLSCSPISGHRSVSWYQQTPGQGLQFLFEYFSETQRNKGNFPGRFSGRQFSNSRSEMNVSTLELGDSALYLCASSAGRGIGTGDGYTFGSGTRLTVV.

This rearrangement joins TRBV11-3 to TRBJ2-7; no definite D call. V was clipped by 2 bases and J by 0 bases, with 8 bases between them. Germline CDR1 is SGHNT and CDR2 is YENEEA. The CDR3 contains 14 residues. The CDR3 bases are TGTGCCAGCAGCTTATTCCGCGGCTCCTACGAGCAGTACTTC. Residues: CASSLFRGSYEQYF.